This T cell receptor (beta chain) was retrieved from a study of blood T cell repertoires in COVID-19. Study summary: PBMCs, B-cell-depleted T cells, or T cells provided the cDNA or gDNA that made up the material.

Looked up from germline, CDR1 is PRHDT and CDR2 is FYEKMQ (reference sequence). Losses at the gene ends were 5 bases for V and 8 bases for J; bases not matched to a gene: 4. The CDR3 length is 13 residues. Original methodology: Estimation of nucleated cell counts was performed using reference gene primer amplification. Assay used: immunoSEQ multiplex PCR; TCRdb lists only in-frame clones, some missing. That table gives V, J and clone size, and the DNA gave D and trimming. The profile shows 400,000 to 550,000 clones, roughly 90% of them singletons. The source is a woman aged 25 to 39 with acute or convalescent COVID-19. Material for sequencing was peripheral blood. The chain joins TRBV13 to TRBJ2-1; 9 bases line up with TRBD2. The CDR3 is CASSTRTSDEQFF. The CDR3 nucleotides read TGTGCCAGCAGCACCCGGACTAGCGATGAGCAGTTCTTC.